These 20 T cell receptor beta chains originate from one sample sequenced in a study of Ad26.COV2.S vaccination and SARS-CoV-2 variants. TCRdb's table, derived via immunoSEQ multiplex PCR, lists solely in-frame clones and lacks some. The table has 410,000 or so clones, more than 80% seen once; the top ten hold over 9%. Treatment in this sample: some 20 received Ad26.COV2.S at low or high dose, single or two shots; 5 received placebo; per-sample allocation not given. Day 63 following the first vaccine or placebo injection was when the samples were taken. This specimen was peripheral blood, taken in a trial of Ad26.COV2.S vaccine versus placebo. The receptors originated from a person between 18 and 65 years old who received the Ad26.COV2.S COVID-19 vaccine or a placebo.

The chain uses TRBV5-1 and TRBJ2-2; D not certain. The V gene's germline CDR1 is SGHRS and CDR2 YFSETQ. Deletions cut 0 bases from V and 4 bases from J, with 13 bases between. This CDR3 is built from 16 residues. As DNA, the CDR3 is TGCGCCAGCAGCTTGGAGTTCTCAGCGCTCACCGGGGAGCTGTTTTTT. Translated, it gives CASSLEFSALTGELFF.

The rearrangement links TRBV2 to TRBJ1-5; 11 bases align to TRBD1. The trim removed 5 bases at V and 6 bases at J, leaving 6 bases unmatched. This CDR3 spans 15 amino acids. Germline V gives CDR1 SNHLY, CDR2 FYNNEI. This CDR3 is CASSSDRGRVQPQHF. DNA for the CDR3: TGTGCCAGCAGTTCGGACAGGGGGCGCGTTCAGCCCCAGCATTTT.

The V gene is TRBV14, the J gene TRBJ2-5; D is undetermined. The CDR3 has 16 amino acids. Trimming cost V 0 bases and J 5 bases, with 16 bases left between them. Germline V gene data show CDR1 as SGHDN and CDR2 as FVKESK. The CDR3 here is CASSQDGVGLGETQYF. The CDR3, as DNA: TGTGCCAGCAGCCAAGATGGGGTCGGGCTCGGGGAGACCCAGTACTTC.

The chain employs TRBV9 and TRBJ1-1; D ambiguous. CDR3 size: 14 residues. Germline V CDR1 and CDR2: SGDLS, YYNGEE. V lost 4 bases to trimming and J lost 2 bases, with 12 bases between them. The CDR3 DNA is TGTGCCAGCAGCATCCGACATAGTAACACTGAAGCTTTCTTT. This translates into CASSIRHSNTEAFF.

The rearrangement uses TRBV19 and TRBJ1-1; no clear D. V shed 3 bases and J shed 5 bases, with 13 bases lying between them. The CDR3 spans 14 residues. CDR1 LNHDA and CDR2 SQIVND come from the germline V gene (reference sequence). CDR3 sequence reads: CASSIGWVGTEAFF. CDR3 in DNA: TGTGCCAGTAGTATCGGTTGGGTGGGGACTGAAGCTTTCTTT.

This chain connects TRBV12-3 or TRBV12-4 to TRBJ1-2; D gene uncertain. The CDR3 extends over 11 amino acids. The V gene lost 4 bases and the J gene lost 8 bases, with 8 bases spanning the gap. The CDR3 sequence is CASSWTGGYTF. The DNA for the CDR3 is TGTGCCAGCAGTTGGACTGGGGGCTACACCTTC.

The chain uses TRBV19 and TRBJ1-4; no reliable D call. The V end was cut by 3 bases, the J end by 2 bases, with 7 bases between. CDR1 and CDR2 (germline): LNHDA, SQIVND (reference sequence). The length of the CDR3 is 14 residues. The CDR3 loop is CASSIPWTNEKLFF. Here the CDR3 DNA reads TGTGCCAGTAGTATCCCCTGGACTAATGAAAAACTGTTTTTT.

This rearrangement joins TRBV4-2 to TRBJ1-2; 10 bases align to TRBD1. The germline V gene has CDR1 LGHNA and CDR2 YNFKEQ. J lost 3 bases, V lost 1 base, and 5 bases had no gene match. This CDR3 spans 16 amino acids. As DNA, the CDR3 is TGTGCCAGCAGCCAAGTCGACAGGGGGCAGGACTATGGCTACACCTTC. Protein product: CASSQVDRGQDYGYTF.

This chain connects TRBV7-6 to TRBJ2-1; no definite D call. The CDR3 consists of 12 residues. Germline V gives CDR1 SGHVS, CDR2 FNYEAQ. The ends were cut back, 5 bases at V and 9 bases at J, with 11 bases in the middle. The CDR3 nucleotides are TGTGCCAGCAGCCCCAACTATGCTGAGCAGTTCTTC. Translated: CASSPNYAEQFF.

This sequence joins TRBV19 and TRBJ1-6; D may be TRBD1 (5 bases). The CDR3 is made up of 16 amino acids. Germline values: CDR1 LNHDA, CDR2 SQIVND (reference sequence). Trimming shortened V by 5 bases and J by 7 bases, and 18 bases separated the two germline ends. The CDR3 is CASSHPRGRENSPLHF. CDR3 nucleotides: TGTGCCAGTAGTCACCCCCGGGGGAGAGAAAATTCACCCCTCCACTTT. Variable domain in full (rest from reference TRBV19 and TRBJ1-6): DGGITQSPKYLFRKEGQNVTLSCEQNLNHDAMYWYRQDPGQGLRLIYYSQIVNDFQKGDIAEGYSVSREKKESFPLTVTSAQKNPTAFYLCASSHPRGRENSPLHFGNGTRLTVT.

This chain links TRBV7-8 with TRBJ2-1, with 10 bases lining up with TRBD2. The CDR3 covers 15 residues. Trimming removed 6 bases from V and 7 bases from J; junction bases left unmatched: 9. Germline-derived CDR1 and CDR2 are SGHVS and FQNEAQ. The CDR3 protein is CASSGPSGSQNEQFF. For the CDR3, the DNA is TGTGCCAGCAGTGGTCCTAGCGGGAGTCAGAATGAGCAGTTCTTC.

V and J are TRBV3-1 (or the pseudogene TRBV3-2) and TRBJ2-5; perhaps TRBD2 as D (5 bases). This CDR3 region has 14 residues. Trimming cost V 1 base and J 2 bases, with 8 bases left between them. In germline, CDR1 is LGHDT, CDR2 YNNKEL (reference sequence). The CDR3 region is CASSQAAEQETQYF. As DNA, the CDR3 is TGTGCCAGCAGCCAAGCAGCGGAACAAGAGACCCAGTACTTC.

The rearrangement links TRBV19 to TRBJ1-5; 12 positions agree with TRBD1. The CDR3 sequence is 16 residues long. Germline V gives CDR1 LNHDA, CDR2 SQIVND (reference sequence). V shed 6 bases, J shed 5 bases, and the junction held 8 bases outside the gene matches. This CDR3 is CASSSGTGGWDQPQHF. In DNA form, the CDR3 reads TGTGCCAGTAGCAGCGGGACAGGGGGCTGGGATCAGCCCCAGCATTTT.

V and J are TRBV15 and TRBJ2-2; the D call may be TRBD1 or TRBD2 (5 bases each). The CDR3 covers 14 residues. The V end was cut by 9 bases, the J end by 6 bases, with 17 bases between. Germline assignment: CDR1 LNHNV and CDR2 YYDKDF (reference sequence). This CDR3 reads CATREGRGAGELFF. The CDR3 nucleotides are TGTGCCACTCGCGAGGGGCGAGGCGCCGGGGAGCTGTTTTTT.

The gene calls are TRBV25-1 and TRBJ2-7, with TRBD2 as a possible D gene (5 bases). The CDR3 totals 12 residues. Germline CDR1 and CDR2: MGHDK and SYGVNS. The V end was cut by 5 bases, the J end by 3 bases, with 8 bases between. The CDR3 DNA reads TGTGCCAGCAGTCGGGATGTCTACGAGCAGTACTTC. Translated, it gives CASSRDVYEQYF.

Turning to this clone: The junction departs from germline at one end; a sequencing error may be responsible. The gene calls are TRBV4-1 and TRBJ1-1, with a tentative D call TRBD1 (6 bases). The CDR3 runs 15 residues. CDR1 MGHRA and CDR2 YSYEKL come from the germline V gene. CDR3 nucleotides: TGCGCCAGCAGCGAAGACGCGGGGGCCGGCACTGAAGCTTTCTTT. This gives the protein CASSEDAGAGTEAFF.

V and J are TRBV7-9 and TRBJ1-5; a weak D match, TRBD1 (6 bases). CDR1 SEHNR and CDR2 FQNEAQ come from the germline V gene (reference sequence). The CDR3 covers 12 residues. The V end was cut by 5 bases, the J end by 11 bases, with 13 bases between. The CDR3 nucleotides are TGTGCCAGCAGCCGCTTAGAGGGGGCCCAGCATTTT. Translation: CASSRLEGAQHF.

This sequence joins TRBV4-1 and TRBJ1-5; tentative D call: TRBD1 (5 bases). V was clipped by 4 bases and J by 4 bases, with 11 bases between them. There are 14 residues in the CDR3. Germline loops: CDR1 MGHRA, CDR2 YSYEKL. CDR3 region: CASSLGGGNQPQHF. In nucleotides, the CDR3 is TGCGCCAGCAGCCTCGGGGGGGGGAATCAGCCCCAGCATTTT.

The chain is built from TRBV3-1 (or the pseudogene TRBV3-2) and TRBJ1-1; D uncertain. The CDR3 loop spans 13 amino acids. The V gene's germline CDR1 is LGHDT and CDR2 YNNKEL (reference sequence). Trimming removed 6 bases at V and 6 bases at J, with 14 bases between. For the CDR3, the DNA is TGTGCCAGCAGAGGGTTAGGGAATGCTGAAGCTTTCTTT. This codes for CASRGLGNAEAFF.

The rearrangement links TRBV11-3 to TRBJ2-1; TRBD2 is a possible D gene (6 bases). Germline V gives CDR1 SGHNT, CDR2 YENEEA. The ends were cut back, 5 bases at V and 6 bases at J, with 14 bases in the middle. The CDR3 extends over 14 amino acids. CDR3 sequence reads: CASSPSTRANEQFF. The CDR3 bases are TGTGCCAGCAGCCCGTCGACTAGGGCCAATGAGCAGTTCTTC.